These 19 T cell receptor beta chains came from one sample sequenced in a study of blood T cell repertoires in COVID-19. Here immunoSEQ multiplex PCR was the method, and the copy in TCRdb shows in-frame clones only, minus some. The sample lists 150,000 to 200,000 clones, around 80% occurring once. Sequenced sample: PBMCs or T cells enriched from blood (not recorded which). These TCRs come from a man aged 35-49 years who had recovered from COVID-19.

The rearrangement uses TRBV10-3 and TRBJ1-1; the match to TRBD1 covers 12 bases. The junction had 6 bases not matched to a gene; V was cut back by 6 bases and J by 4 bases. CDR3 length: 15 residues. From germline, CDR1 is ENHRY and CDR2 SYGVKD. The DNA of the CDR3 is TGTGCCATCAGAGGGACAGGGGGCTTCGGCACTGAAGCTTTCTTT. Amino acid sequence: CAIRGTGGFGTEAFF.

The chain recombines TRBV13 with TRBJ2-3; tentative D call: TRBD2 (5 bases). The CDR3 totals 14 residues. Trimming took off 3 bases at V and 4 bases at J, with 11 bases between the two ends. Germline CDR1 is PRHDT and CDR2 is FYEKMQ (reference sequence). Here the CDR3 reads CASSFGVYPDTQYF. CDR3 DNA sequence: TGTGCCAGCAGCTTCGGGGTTTATCCAGATACGCAGTATTTT. The whole variable domain, remainder taken from reference TRBV13 and TRBJ2-3, is AAGVIQSPRHLIKEKRETATLKCYPIPRHDTVYWYQQGPGQDPQFLISFYEKMQSDKGSIPDRFSAQQFSDYHSELNMSSLELGDSALYFCASSFGVYPDTQYFGPGTRLTVL.

This clone was seen a handful of times. The V gene is TRBV7-9, the J gene TRBJ1-1; D not certain. Looked up from germline, CDR1 is SEHNR and CDR2 is FQNEAQ (reference sequence). The CDR3 has 17 residues. Trimming removed 5 bases from V and 6 bases from J, with 25 bases in between. The CDR3 DNA follows: TGTGCCAGCAGCACCCATTCTCGGGATTCTTGGCGGGCTGAAGCTTTCTTT. Translation gives CASSTHSRDSWRAEAFF.

The chain uses TRBV19 and TRBJ1-5; D perhaps matches TRBD1 (6 bases). Deletions cut 5 bases from V and 3 bases from J, with 14 bases between. The CDR3 is 15 residues long. The germline V gene has CDR1 LNHDA and CDR2 SQIVND (reference sequence). CDR3 nucleotides: TGTGCCAGTAGTGCCAGGGGTTCTCCCAATCAGCCCCAGCATTTT. It codes for CASSARGSPNQPQHF.

This rearrangement joins TRBV7-2 to TRBJ1-6; 7 nucleotides agree with TRBD1. Looked up from germline, CDR1 is SGHTA and CDR2 is FQGNSA. With 3 bases clipped from V and 10 bases from J, the junction kept 6 bases outside the gene matches. The CDR3 is 14 residues long. The CDR3 region is CASSFTGEVSPLHF. The CDR3 bases are TGTGCCAGCAGCTTTACAGGGGAGGTCTCACCCCTCCACTTT.

This clone was picked up one time. The chain has TRBV5-1 and TRBJ1-4; TRBD1 is a possible D gene (5 bases). V was trimmed by 4 bases and J by 0 bases, leaving 13 bases between them. CDR1 is SGHRS, CDR2 YFSETQ, per germline. This CDR3 is built from 16 residues. The CDR3 DNA sequence: TGCGCCAGCAGCCGTGGACGGGGGGCAACTAATGAAAAACTGTTTTTT. Its translation is CASSRGRGATNEKLFF.

In this sample, this clone is medium-sized. The chain joins TRBV7-9 to TRBJ2-1, with 7 bases fitting TRBD1. There are 14 residues in the CDR3. Germline V gives CDR1 SEHNR, CDR2 FQNEAQ (reference sequence). Trimming removed 7 bases from V and 5 bases from J; junction bases left unmatched: 8. CDR3: CASINGQDHNEQFF. The CDR3 region has the DNA TGTGCCAGCATCAACGGACAGGACCACAATGAGCAGTTCTTC.

J is TRBJ2-1 and V is TRBV11-2; TRBD2 is a possible D gene (5 bases). The germline V gene has CDR1 SGHAT and CDR2 FQNNGV. Trimming removed 2 bases from V and 13 bases from J, with 9 bases in between. CDR3 length: 11 residues. The chain's CDR3 is CASSLREVQFF. The CDR3 bases are TGTGCCAGCAGCTTACGGGAAGTTCAGTTCTTC.

V and J are TRBV5-1 and TRBJ2-5, with 9 bases that match TRBD2. Trimming cost V 4 bases and J 5 bases; bases outside gene matches: 9. Germline V CDR1 and CDR2: SGHRS, YFSETQ. The length of the CDR3 is 15 residues. The CDR3, as DNA: TGCGCCAGCAGCAAAGTAGCGGGGGCCCGGGAGACCCAGTACTTC. Amino acids: CASSKVAGARETQYF.

This clone is a singleton in its sample. The DNA of the CDR3 is TGTGCCAGCAGCCCGACAGGGAGGTTGTACGAGCAGTACGTC. The encoded protein is CASSPTGRLYEQYV. The rearrangement links TRBV7-2 to TRBJ2-7; D is possibly TRBD1 (7 bases). V dropped 5 bases and J dropped 4 bases, with 15 bases sitting between them. Germline V gene lookup returns CDR1 SGHTA and CDR2 FQGNSA. The CDR3 runs to 14 residues.

The chain is built from TRBV6-1 and TRBJ1-5, with 8 bases that match TRBD1. V was pared by 1 base and J by 6 bases, with 5 bases of the junction left unmatched. Germline CDR1 MNHNS, CDR2 SASEGT. This CDR3 is built from 15 residues. The CDR3 sequence: CASSEGTGIIQPQHF. CDR3 sequence (DNA): TGTGCCAGCAGTGAAGGGACAGGGATTATTCAGCCCCAGCATTTT.

This clone came up a few times. This chain links TRBV5-4 with TRBJ1-2, with no clear D. With 0 bases removed from V and 8 bases from J, the gap between germline ends came to 11 bases. CDR3 length: 13 amino acids. Germline V gene sequence: CDR1 SGHNT, CDR2 YYREEE (reference sequence). The CDR3 spells CASSLGGAAGYTF. CDR3 nucleotides: TGTGCCAGCAGCTTGGGGGGAGCGGCGGGCTACACCTTC.

The rearrangement joins TRBV30 to TRBJ1-2, with 9 bases lining up with TRBD1. This CDR3 region has 14 residues. Germline CDR1 is GTSNPN and CDR2 is SVGIG (reference sequence). With V trimmed by 4 bases and J by 4 bases, 7 bases remained unmatched. The CDR3 sequence: CAWTDRGYSYGYTF. CDR3 sequence (DNA): TGTGCCTGGACCGACAGGGGGTACAGCTATGGCTACACCTTC.

The chain has TRBV29-1 and TRBJ1-4, with D perhaps matching TRBD1 (5 bases). CDR1 and CDR2 from the germline V gene are SQVTM and ANQGSEA. The ends were cut back, 6 bases at V and 0 bases at J, with 14 bases in the middle. This CDR3 comprises 15 residues. The CDR3 region has the DNA TGCAGCGTGCGTCGCGACAGCTCAACTAATGAAAAACTGTTTTTT. Protein sequence: CSVRRDSSTNEKLFF.

A few counts support this clone. The chain links TRBV14 to TRBJ1-2; TRBD1 matches 10 bases. V shed 6 bases and J 4 bases; nucleotides not matched to a gene: 2. Germline CDR1 reads SGHDN; CDR2 reads FVKESK. This CDR3 contains 13 residues. CDR3 residues: CASRGQGSYGYTF. The CDR3 nucleotides are TGTGCCAGCAGGGGACAGGGGTCCTATGGCTACACCTTC.

The chain has TRBV11-2 and TRBJ1-2; 7 bases are shared with TRBD1. Trimming took 4 bases from V and 4 from J; bases not matched to a gene: 6. CDR1 is SGHAT and CDR2 is FQNNGV in the germline V gene. CDR3 length equals 14 residues. The CDR3 is CASSWGQMTYGYTF. The CDR3 DNA reads TGTGCCAGCAGCTGGGGACAGATGACCTATGGCTACACCTTC.

The chain joins TRBV3-1 (or the pseudogene TRBV3-2) to TRBJ2-3; 9 nucleotides line up with TRBD2. Germline lookup yields CDR1 LGHDT and CDR2 YNNKEL (reference sequence). With 1 base clipped from V and 10 bases from J, the junction kept 12 bases outside the gene matches. This CDR3 region has 16 residues. CDR3 in amino acids: CASSQVRASGVWSQYF. In DNA, the CDR3 is TGTGCCAGCAGCCAAGTCCGGGCTAGCGGGGTCTGGTCGCAGTATTTT.

This chain connects TRBV9 to TRBJ2-5; 7 nucleotides agree with TRBD1. Germline loops: CDR1 SGDLS, CDR2 YYNGEE. CDR3 length equals 16 residues. The V segment lost 3 bases and the J segment 1 base; nucleotides outside the gene matches: 9. CDR3 sequence: CASSARDSPFQETQYF. DNA of the CDR3: TGTGCCAGCAGCGCCCGGGACAGTCCTTTCCAAGAGACCCAGTACTTC.

The genes are TRBV6-5 and TRBJ2-3; D is undetermined. Germline V CDR1 and CDR2: MNHEY, SVGAGI. The CDR3 is made up of 15 amino acids. Trimming shortened V by 5 bases and J by 2 bases, and 14 bases separated the two germline ends. The CDR3 is CASSIDFGFTDTQYF. The CDR3 nucleotides are TGTGCCAGCAGTATCGACTTCGGTTTCACAGATACGCAGTATTTT.